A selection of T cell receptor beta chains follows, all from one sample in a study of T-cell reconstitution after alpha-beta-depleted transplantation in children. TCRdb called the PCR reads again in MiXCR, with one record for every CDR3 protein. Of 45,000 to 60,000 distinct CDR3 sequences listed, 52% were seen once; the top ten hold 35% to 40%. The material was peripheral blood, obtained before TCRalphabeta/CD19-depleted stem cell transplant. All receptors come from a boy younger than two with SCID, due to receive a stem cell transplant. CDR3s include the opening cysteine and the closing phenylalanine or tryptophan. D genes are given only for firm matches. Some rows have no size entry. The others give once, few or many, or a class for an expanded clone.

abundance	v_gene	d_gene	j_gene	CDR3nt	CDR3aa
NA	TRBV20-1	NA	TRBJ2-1	TGCAGTGCCAGGCCGCTTGGGTACAATGAGCAGTTCTTC	CSARPLGYNEQFF
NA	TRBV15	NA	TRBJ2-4	TGTGCCACCAGCAGAGATAATAGCGGCAACATTCAGTACTTC	CATSRDNSGNIQYF
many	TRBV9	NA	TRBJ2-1	TGTGCCAGCAGCGTAATGTCAGGGCATGATGAGCAGTTCTTC	CASSVMSGHDEQFF
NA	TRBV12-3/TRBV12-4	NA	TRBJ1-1	TGTGCCAGCAGCAGGGTGAACACTGAAGCTTTCTTT	CASSRVNTEAFF
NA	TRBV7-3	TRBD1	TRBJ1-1	TGTGCCAGCAGCTCCCAACAGGGGAGCACTGAAGCTTTCTTT	CASSSQQGSTEAFF
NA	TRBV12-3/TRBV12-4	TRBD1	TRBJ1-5	TGTGCCAGCACCGAGGGGGCAGTCTATCAGCCCCAGCATTTT	CASTEGAVYQPQHF
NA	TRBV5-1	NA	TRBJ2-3	TGCGCCAGCAGCTTGGCCCGGACCGGGACCGACACAGATACGCAGTATTTT	CASSLARTGTDTDTQYF
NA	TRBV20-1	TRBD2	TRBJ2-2	TGCAGTGGACTAGCGACGAACACCGGGGAGCTGTTTTTT	CSGLATNTGELFF
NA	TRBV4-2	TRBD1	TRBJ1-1	TGTGCCAGCAGCCAACGACAGGGGGGATTGGAGAGAGCTTTCTTT	CASSQRQGGLERAFF
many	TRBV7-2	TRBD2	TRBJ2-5	TGTGCCAGCAGCTTAGATGACACTAGCGGGTATGAGACCCAGTACTTC	CASSLDDTSGYETQYF
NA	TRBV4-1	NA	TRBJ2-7	TGCGCCAGCAGCCAAGAATGGGGGTATAGCTCCTACGAGCAGTACTTC	CASSQEWGYSSYEQYF
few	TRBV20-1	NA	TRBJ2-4	TGCAGTGCTCCCCGTAACAGGGAAGAGGGCATTCAGTACTTC	CSAPRNREEGIQYF
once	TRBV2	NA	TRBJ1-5	TGTGCCAGCAGCAGGGTCCATCAGCCCCAGCATTTT	CASSRVHQPQHF
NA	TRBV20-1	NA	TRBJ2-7	TGCAGTGCTAGAGACCACGCAGGACACATCTACGAGCAGTACTTC	CSARDHAGHIYEQYF
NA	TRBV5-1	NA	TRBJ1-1	TGCGCCAGCAGCTTGAGATTCCCCAGCTCCACTGAAGCTTTCTTT	CASSLRFPSSTEAFF
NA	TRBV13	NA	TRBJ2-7	TGTGCCAGCAGTCACGTCAACTACGAGCAGTACTTC	CASSHVNYEQYF
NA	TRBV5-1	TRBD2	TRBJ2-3	TGCGCCAGCAGCTTGGGACGGGGGGGCACAGATACGCAGTATTTT	CASSLGRGGTDTQYF
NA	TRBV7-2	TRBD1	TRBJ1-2	TGTGCCAGCAGCCACAGGACAGGGGGCCACTATGGCTACACCTTC	CASSHRTGGHYGYTF
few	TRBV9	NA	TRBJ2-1	TGTGCCAGCAGCGTAGCGGGGGGCCCCTACAATGAGCAGTTCTTC	CASSVAGGPYNEQFF
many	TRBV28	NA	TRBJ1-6	TGTGCCAGCAGACGATCCGGACAGTATAATTCACCCCTCCACTTT	CASRRSGQYNSPLHF
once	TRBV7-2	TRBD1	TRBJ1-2	TGTGCCAGCAGCTTAAGGGGGCCCGTCTATGGCTACACCTTC	CASSLRGPVYGYTF
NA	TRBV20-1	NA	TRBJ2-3	TGCAGTCCCTTGGGGGGGCAAACAGATACGCAGTATTTT	CSPLGGQTDTQYF
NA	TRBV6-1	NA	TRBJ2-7	TGTGCCAGCAGTGAGGCTCCCACCTACGAGCAGTACTTC	CASSEAPTYEQYF
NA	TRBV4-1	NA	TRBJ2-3	TGCGCCAGCAGCCAAGATCGAGCGGGCGGGGTCCGCACAGATACGCAGTATTTT	CASSQDRAGGVRTDTQYF
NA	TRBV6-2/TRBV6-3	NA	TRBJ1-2	TGTGCCAGCCAAAGGGGGGACTATGGCTACACCTTC	CASQRGDYGYTF
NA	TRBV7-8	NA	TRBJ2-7	TGTGCCAGCAAACTAGACCCCTCCTACGAGCAGTACTTC	CASKLDPSYEQYF
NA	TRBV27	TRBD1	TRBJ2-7	TGTGCCAGCAGTTTAGGGGGACAGCCATATTACGAGCAGTACTTC	CASSLGGQPYYEQYF
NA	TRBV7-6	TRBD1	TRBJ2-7	TGTGCCAGCAGCTTAGCGACGGGACAGGGCTACGAGCAGTACTTC	CASSLATGQGYEQYF
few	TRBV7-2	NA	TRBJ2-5	TGTGCCAGCAGCCTTCAACAAGAGACCCAGTACTTC	CASSLQQETQYF
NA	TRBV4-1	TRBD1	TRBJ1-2	TGCGCCAGCAGCCAAGAGACAGGGGAAGACTATGGCTACACCTTC	CASSQETGEDYGYTF
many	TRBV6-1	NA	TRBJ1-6	TGTGCCAGCAGTGAAACAGGGAACTCACCCCTCCACTTT	CASSETGNSPLHF
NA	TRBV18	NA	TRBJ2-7	TGTGCCAGCTCACCACCCAACGGGTGGACTGGCGAGCAGTACTTC	CASSPPNGWTGEQYF
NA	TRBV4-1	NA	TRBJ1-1	TGCGCCAGCAGTGGTGGGAACAGGCTCGAAGCTTTCTTT	CASSGGNRLEAFF
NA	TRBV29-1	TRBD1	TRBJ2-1	TGCAGCGTCGGGACAGGGGGCTACAATGAGCAGTTCTTC	CSVGTGGYNEQFF
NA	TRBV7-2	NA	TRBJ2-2	TGTGCCAGCAGCTCCCGACGGACGAACACCGGGGAGCTGTTTTTT	CASSSRRTNTGELFF
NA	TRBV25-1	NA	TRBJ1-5	TGTGCCAGCAGTGAGTCAGGTACCCTTCGGCCCCAGCATTTT	CASSESGTLRPQHF
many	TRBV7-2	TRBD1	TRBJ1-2	TGTGCCAGCAGCTCGGACAGGGGTTGGGGAGGCTACACCTTC	CASSSDRGWGGYTF
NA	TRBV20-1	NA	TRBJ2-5	TGCAGTGCTAGAGCCTGGACTGGTTCACAAGAGACCCAGTACTTC	CSARAWTGSQETQYF
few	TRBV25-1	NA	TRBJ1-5	TGTGCCAGCAGTGACCGGGGCCGCAATCAGCCCCAGCATTTT	CASSDRGRNQPQHF
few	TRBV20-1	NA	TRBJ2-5	TGCAGTGCCCCCCCCCGGGGGACCGCAGGGACCCAGTACTTC	CSAPPRGTAGTQYF
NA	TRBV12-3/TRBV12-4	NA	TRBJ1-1	TGTGCCAGCAGTTCCGGGCGGAACACTGAAGCTTTCTTT	CASSSGRNTEAFF
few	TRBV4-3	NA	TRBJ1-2	TGCGCCAGCAGCCAAGATCGGCGTACCCGCAACTATGGCTACACCTTC	CASSQDRRTRNYGYTF
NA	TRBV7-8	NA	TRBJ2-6	TGTGCCAGCAGCTTAGCCGCGGGGTCTGGGGCCAACGTCCTGACTTTC	CASSLAAGSGANVLTF
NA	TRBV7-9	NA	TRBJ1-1	TGTGCCAGCGAGGCTCGCCCGGGATCCCAAGCTGAAGCTTTCTTT	CASEARPGSQAEAFF
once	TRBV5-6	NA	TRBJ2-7	TGTGCCAGCAGCCAGACGACCTACGGACCCTACGAGCAGTACTTC	CASSQTTYGPYEQYF
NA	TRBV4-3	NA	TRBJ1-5	TGCGCCAGCAGTCAAGAGGTAGGGGGGCCCCAGCATTTT	CASSQEVGGPQHF
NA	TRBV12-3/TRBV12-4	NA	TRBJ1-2	TGTGCCAGCACCCTTGGGCACGGTGGCTACACCTTC	CASTLGHGGYTF
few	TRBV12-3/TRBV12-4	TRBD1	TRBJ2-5	TGTGCCAGCAGTCCGGCCCGGACAGGGTGGGAGACCCAGTACTTC	CASSPARTGWETQYF
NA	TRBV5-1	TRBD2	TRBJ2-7	TGCGCCAGCAGCCCCGGACTAGCGGGGGGCGTCTACGAGCAGTACTTC	CASSPGLAGGVYEQYF
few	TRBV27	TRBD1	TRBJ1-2	TGTGCCAGCAGTAAGCGACAGGGGGTTAACTATGGCTACACCTTC	CASSKRQGVNYGYTF
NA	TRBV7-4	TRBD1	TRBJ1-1	TGTGCCAGCAGCTCCGAAGGACAGGGGTCGAACACTGAAGCTTTCTTT	CASSSEGQGSNTEAFF
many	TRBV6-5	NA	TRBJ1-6	TGTGCCAGCAGTTACCTCCTCGCAGCCAATAATTCACCCCTCCACTTT	CASSYLLAANNSPLHF
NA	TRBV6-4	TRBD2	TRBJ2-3	TGTGCCAGCAGTCTGGAAGGCACTAGCGATGCAGATACGCAGTATTTT	CASSLEGTSDADTQYF
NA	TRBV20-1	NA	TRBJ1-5	TGCAGTGCTAGACTAGGTGGGCGCAGCAATCAGCCCCAGCATTTT	CSARLGGRSNQPQHF
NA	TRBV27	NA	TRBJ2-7	TGTGCCAGCAGTTTATTTCTGGGATCTAGGTACGAGCAGTACTTC	CASSLFLGSRYEQYF